The present TCR beta chain was sequenced within a study of metastatic and nonmetastatic thyroid tumors (dated by TCRdb to the early 2020s). Regarding the complete study: For patients with malignant and with benign thyroid disease, the researchers compared repertoires between peripheral blood samples and tumor or nodule tissue samples.

Paper-wide results and their limitations: TCR beta diversity was reported as significantly higher in malignant tumors than in benign nodules, in both blood and tumor samples.

Library creation used PCR. TCRdb names Illumina HiSeq 4000 as the instrument used. High-throughput sequencing was used to profile the TCR beta-chain CDR3 region of every patient. As for the authors' bioinformatics: The researchers built a classifier to tell apart papillary thyroid cancer patients with distant metastasis, based on CDR3 differences among clinicopathological groups. The Shannon index was used to assess repertoire diversity, and the Morisita-Horn index was used to assess tumor-blood repertoire similarity. TCRdb trimmed public reads at Q25 via fastp, called clones via MiXCR and kept in-frame beta chains. Clone size and V and J calls follow TCRdb, not the original study. This sample is represented by tens of thousands of clones; over 20% of them were singletons. The ten largest clones capture more than 12% of the sample. The table lists this clone with many counts. The clone's antigen remains unknown. No much larger clone exists at a distance of one base, and base qualities are not known.

Before undergoing thyroid surgery, none of the patients had been given any kind of treatment. Patient clinical samples collected from about 2011 to 2019 were retrospectively analysed using T-cell receptor beta sequencing. Sequences were obtained from blood. This TCR was recovered from a female donor with papillary thyroid cancer or a benign thyroid nodule (not recorded which). Some clones in this sample may be carry-over from other donors' samples.

Here the CDR3 is given as CASSLAGTKNTEAFF. The nucleotide sequence reads as follows: TGTGCCAGCAGCTTAGCCGGGACAAAGAACACTGAAGCTTTCTTT. Recombination linked TRBV11-3 to TRBJ1-1, and possibly TRBD1, on 6 matching bases. The CDR3 contains 15 residues, cysteine and phenylalanine counted. This entry keeps only the CDR3 DNA: 45 bases, framed from base 1. CDR1 and CDR2 were assigned from the germline V gene as SGHNT and YENEEA. V loses 1 base of germline sequence and J loses 1 base, and the interval between the two ends is 10 bases.